The 11 T cell receptor beta chains listed next were all sequenced from one sample in a study of T-cell memory formation after mild COVID-19. From the 5' RACE reads, TCRdb called clonotypes with MiXCR, one entry per CDR3 protein. Among about half a million distinct CDR3 sequences listed, about 18% were seen once. Sequencing was carried out using PBMCs or a T cell subset sorted from them (not recorded which). The receptors derive from an adult woman who had mild COVID-19 (a few samples of this study predate the infection). Cell type and time point are not known.

This clonotype was observed a handful of times. The chain has TRBV29-1 and TRBJ2-7; no reliable D call. In germline, CDR1 is SQVTM, CDR2 ANQGSEA. Trimming shortened V by 0 bases and J by 5 bases, and 8 bases separated the two germline ends. The CDR3 extends over 12 amino acids. DNA for the CDR3: TGCAGCGTTGAAGAAGGGTTCCACGAGCAGTACTTC. Protein: CSVEEGFHEQYF.

This clonotype turned up a few times. This sequence joins TRBV6-1 and TRBJ2-5; D possibly corresponds to TRBD1 (5 bases). V dropped 4 bases and J dropped 7 bases, with 19 bases sitting between them. Germline V lookup: CDR1 MNHNS, CDR2 SASEGT. The CDR3 length is 15 residues. CDR3 coding DNA: TGTGCCAGCAGTGTAACAGGCCACCCTGAATGGACCCAGTACTTC. Translating gives CASSVTGHPEWTQYF.

The rearrangement links TRBV24-1 to TRBJ1-2; tentative D call: TRBD1 (6 bases). This CDR3 is 15 amino acids long. Germline lookup yields CDR1 KGHDR and CDR2 SFDVKD. Trimming shortened V by 3 bases and J by 7 bases, and 17 bases separated the two germline ends. The CDR3 DNA is TGTGCCACCAGTGATCGAGTGACAGGAAGTGGTGGCTACACCTTC. As protein: CATSDRVTGSGGYTF.

This chain links TRBV7-9 with TRBJ2-3, with 7 bases that match TRBD1. The V segment lost 7 bases and the J segment 2 bases; nucleotides outside the gene matches: 9. The CDR3 covers 15 residues. Germline V lookup: CDR1 SEHNR, CDR2 FQNEAQ (reference sequence). CDR3 sequence reads: CASTPGTAVTDTQYF. In DNA form, the CDR3 reads TGTGCCAGCACCCCAGGGACAGCCGTCACAGATACGCAGTATTTT.

This clonotype was picked up a small number of times. The chain recombines TRBV20-1 with TRBJ2-3; D is undetermined. This CDR3 contains 12 residues. Trimming pared 1 base from V and 14 bases from J, leaving 16 bases between. Germline V gene sequence: CDR1 DFQATT, CDR2 SNEGSKA (reference sequence). CDR3 sequence reads: CSARVSGERPYF. DNA for the CDR3: TGCAGTGCTAGAGTCTCCGGAGAAAGGCCGTATTTT.

This clonotype was recorded many times. The chain carries TRBV20-1 and TRBJ2-7; TRBD1 agrees at 10 bases. Trimming at V came to 8 bases and at J to 7 bases, leaving 11 bases not matched to a gene. CDR3 size: 13 residues. Germline CDR1 is DFQATT and CDR2 is SNEGSKA (reference sequence). CDR3: CSTGTGVGREQYF. DNA of the CDR3: TGCAGTACCGGGACAGGGGTCGGTAGGGAGCAGTACTTC.

J is TRBJ2-3 and V is TRBV7-9; weak D call: TRBD2 (5 bases). This CDR3 region has 16 residues. V was pared by 5 bases and J by 2 bases, with 17 bases between. Germline loops: CDR1 SEHNR, CDR2 FQNEAQ (reference sequence). CDR3 protein: CASSPLEGRSTDTQYF. As DNA, the CDR3 is TGTGCCAGCAGCCCCCTCGAGGGCAGGTCCACAGATACGCAGTATTTT. The entire variable domain, with the rest obtained from reference TRBV7-9 and TRBJ2-3, is as follows: DTGVSQNPRHKITKRGQNVTFRCDPISEHNRLYWYRQTLGQGPEFLTYFQNEAQLEKSRLLSDRFSAERPKGSFSTLEIQRTEQGDSAMYLCASSPLEGRSTDTQYFGPGTRLTVL.

The chain links TRBV6-5 to TRBJ2-1, with 9 bases lining up with TRBD2. The germline V gene encodes CDR1 MNHEY and CDR2 SVGAGI. Trimming cost V 5 bases and J 5 bases; bases outside gene matches: 7. CDR3 length: 15 residues. In DNA, the CDR3 is TGTGCCAGCAGTCGACCGGGACTAGCCAACAATGAGCAGTTCTTC. It encodes CASSRPGLANNEQFF.

This chain uses TRBV2 with TRBJ2-5, with D unresolved. This CDR3 contains 13 residues. Deletions cut 6 bases from V and 1 base from J, with 9 bases between. CDR1 and CDR2 from the germline V gene are SNHLY and FYNNEI. CDR3 sequence (DNA): TGTGCCAGCAGGTATCAGAGCCAAGAGACCCAGTACTTC. This encodes CASRYQSQETQYF. Complete variable domain (other parts from reference TRBV2 and TRBJ2-5): EPEVTQTPSHQVTQMGQEVILRCVPISNHLYFYWYRQILGQKVEFLVSFYNNEISEKSEIFDDQFSVERPDGSNFTLKIRSTKLEDSAMYFCASRYQSQETQYFGPGTRLLVL.

This clonotype was seen a handful of times. CDR3 amino acids: CASRRVVDEQFF. CDR3 DNA: TGTGCCAGCAGACGGGTGGTGGATGAGCAGTTCTTC. The chain links TRBV12-3 or TRBV12-4 to TRBJ2-1; no clear D. V was pared by 6 bases and J by 8 bases, with 11 bases between. The CDR3 covers 12 residues.

The chain uses TRBV13 and TRBJ2-5; D uncertain. The CDR3 is 13 amino acids. CDR1 PRHDT and CDR2 FYEKMQ come from the germline V gene (reference sequence). The V end lost 6 bases, the J end lost 3 bases, and 11 bases lay between the germline ends. CDR3 sequence reads: CASSLRGEETQYF. As DNA, the CDR3 is TGTGCCAGCAGTCTGCGCGGAGAAGAGACCCAGTACTTC.